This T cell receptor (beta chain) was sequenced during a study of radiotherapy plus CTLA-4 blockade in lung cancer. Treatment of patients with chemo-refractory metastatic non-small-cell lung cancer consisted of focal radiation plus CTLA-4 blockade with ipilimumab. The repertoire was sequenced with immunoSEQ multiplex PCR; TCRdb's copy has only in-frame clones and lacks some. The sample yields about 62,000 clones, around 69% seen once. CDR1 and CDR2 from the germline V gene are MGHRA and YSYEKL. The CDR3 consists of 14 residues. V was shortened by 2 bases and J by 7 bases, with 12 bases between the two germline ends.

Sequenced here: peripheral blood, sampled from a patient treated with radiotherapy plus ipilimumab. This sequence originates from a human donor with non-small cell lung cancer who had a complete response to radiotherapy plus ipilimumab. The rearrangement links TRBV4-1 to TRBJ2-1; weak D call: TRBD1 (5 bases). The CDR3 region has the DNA TGCGCCAGCAGCCAATTAAGGGGTGGAAATGAGCAGTTCTTC. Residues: CASSQLRGGNEQFF.